The clone carrying this TCR beta chain was seen only a few times. Its specificity is unknown. The data are from a study of cytomegalovirus exposure and HLA in healthy donors. General study findings and limits: Most CMV-associated TCR beta chains appeared HLA-restricted in a later analysis.

This CDR3 contains 16 residues. Germline CDR1 and CDR2: SGHVS and FQNEAQ. J lost 5 bases, V lost 1 base, and 5 bases had no gene match. Use of 60 Vbeta and 13 Jbeta primers characterized the PCR. Method: immunoSEQ multiplex PCR; TCRdb's copy keeps in-frame clones and lacks some. The data contain about 96,000 clones, more than 60% of them singletons. This sequence originates from a man over 45 in good health and CMV-seropositive. The sequenced sample was PBMCs. The chain uses TRBV7-8 and TRBJ2-1; 10 bases agree with TRBD2. Here the CDR3 DNA reads TGTGCCAGCAGCTTAGAGGCTAGCGGGGGTCACAATGAGCAGTTCTTC. Translating gives CASSLEASGGHNEQFF.